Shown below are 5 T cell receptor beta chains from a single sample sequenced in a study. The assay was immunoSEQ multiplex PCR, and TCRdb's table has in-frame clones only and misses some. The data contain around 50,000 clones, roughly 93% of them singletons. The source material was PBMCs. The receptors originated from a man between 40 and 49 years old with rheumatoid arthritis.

The CDR3 is CATSDGLVEEQFF. CDR3 DNA sequence: TGTGCCACCAGTGATGGACTAGTTGAGGAGCAGTTCTTC. The V gene is TRBV24-1, the J gene TRBJ2-1; TRBD2 agrees at 7 bases. V trimming: 3 bases; J trimming: 10 bases; junction bases outside the gene matches: 5. The CDR3 loop spans 13 amino acids. Germline V gene data show CDR1 as KGHDR and CDR2 as SFDVKD.

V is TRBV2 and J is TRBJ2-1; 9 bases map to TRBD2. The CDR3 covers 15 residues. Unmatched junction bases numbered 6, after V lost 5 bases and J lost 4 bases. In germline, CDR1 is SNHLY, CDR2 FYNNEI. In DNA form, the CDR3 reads TGTGCCAGCAGTACGACTAGCGGCTCTTACAATGAGCAGTTCTTC. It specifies CASSTTSGSYNEQFF. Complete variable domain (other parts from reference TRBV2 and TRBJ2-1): EPEVTQTPSHQVTQMGQEVILRCVPISNHLYFYWYRQILGQKVEFLVSFYNNEISEKSEIFDDQFSVERPDGSNFTLKIRSTKLEDSAMYFCASSTTSGSYNEQFFGPGTRLTVL.

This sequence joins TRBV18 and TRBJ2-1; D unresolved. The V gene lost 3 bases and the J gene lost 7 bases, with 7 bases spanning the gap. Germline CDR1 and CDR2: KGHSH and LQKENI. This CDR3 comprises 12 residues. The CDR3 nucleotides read TGTGCCAGCTCACCGCACCGGAATGAGCAGTTCTTC. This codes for CASSPHRNEQFF.

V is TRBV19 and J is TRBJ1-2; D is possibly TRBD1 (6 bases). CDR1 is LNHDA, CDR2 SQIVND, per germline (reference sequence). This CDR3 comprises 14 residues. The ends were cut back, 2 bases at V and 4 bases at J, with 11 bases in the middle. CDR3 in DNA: TGTGCCAGTAGTATAAGGACAGACGTCTATGGCTACACCTTC. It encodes CASSIRTDVYGYTF.

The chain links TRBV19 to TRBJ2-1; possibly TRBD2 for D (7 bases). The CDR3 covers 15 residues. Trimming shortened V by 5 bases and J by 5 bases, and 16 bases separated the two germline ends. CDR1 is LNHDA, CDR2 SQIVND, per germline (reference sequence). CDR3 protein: CASSRGRGGNNEQFF. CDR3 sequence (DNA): TGTGCCAGTAGTCGGGGCAGGGGAGGGAACAATGAGCAGTTCTTC.